The 32 T cell receptor beta chains given below trace back to one sample, sequenced in a study of T cells in Graves' hyperthyroidism and ophthalmopathy. Authors of the study amplified TCR beta CDR3 regions from RNA transcripts. The HTBI primer set served for first-round RT-PCR of the TCR CDR3. TCRdb redid the calling of the multiplex PCR reads with MiXCR, one entry per CDR3 protein. The sample consists of about 500,000 distinct CDR3 sequences, about a sixth of them appearing once. Sequences were obtained from blood. The receptors here all came from a woman under 30 with Graves' hyperthyroidism.

This clonotype occurred once. The rearrangement joins TRBV29-1 to TRBJ1-1; no reliable D call. The germline V gene has CDR1 SQVTM and CDR2 ANQGSEA. The ends were cut back, 5 bases at V and 2 bases at J, with 12 bases in the middle. CDR3 length equals 13 residues. As DNA, the CDR3 is TGCAGCGTTTTGGTACAGTTTAACACTGAAGCTTTCTTT. Its translation is CSVLVQFNTEAFF.

Only a few counts were recorded for this clonotype. The rearrangement links TRBV29-1 to TRBJ2-7; tentatively, D is TRBD1 (6 bases). CDR3 length equals 13 residues. Germline CDR1 is SQVTM and CDR2 is ANQGSEA. V lost 6 bases, J lost 6 bases, and 18 bases lay in between. The CDR3 sequence is CSVRRVGAGEQYF. The CDR3 DNA reads TGCAGCGTAAGGCGGGTGGGGGCGGGCGAGCAGTACTTC.

This clonotype was counted at least ten times. The rearrangement uses TRBV20-1 and TRBJ1-1, with no clear D. Germline V gene data show CDR1 as DFQATT and CDR2 as SNEGSKA (reference sequence). CDR3 size: 16 residues. With 1 base removed from V and 1 base from J, the gap between germline ends came to 16 bases. The CDR3 bases are TGCAGTGCTAGAGGGAGGCGGGAGAGCCCGAACACTGAAGCTTTCTTT. It encodes CSARGRRESPNTEAFF.

This clonotype has a count of ten or more. J is TRBJ2-3 and V is TRBV29-1; D uncertain. V was cut by 3 bases and J by 0 bases, with 19 bases left in between. Germline CDR1 and CDR2: SQVTM and ANQGSEA. The CDR3 runs to 17 residues. This CDR3 is CSVDNQIRPSSTDTQYF. Written as DNA, the CDR3 is TGCAGCGTTGATAACCAAATTCGCCCCAGCAGCACAGATACGCAGTATTTT.

This clonotype turned up a few times. The V call is TRBV9, the J call TRBJ2-4; TRBD2 might be the D (6 bases). In germline, CDR1 is SGDLS, CDR2 YYNGEE. The CDR3 loop spans 15 amino acids. With 0 bases removed from V and 0 bases from J, the gap between germline ends came to 7 bases. CDR3 residues: CASSVGRVAKNIQYF. The CDR3 DNA follows: TGTGCCAGCAGCGTAGGGAGGGTAGCCAAAAACATTCAGTACTTC. The full variable domain, with the rest looked up from reference TRBV9 and TRBJ2-4, is DSGVTQTPKHLITATGQRVTLRCSPRSGDLSVYWYQQSLDQGLQFLIQYYNGEERAKGNILERFSAQQFPDLHSELNLSSLELGDSALYFCASSVGRVAKNIQYFGAGTRLSVL.

With regard to this clonotype: A read error may be the cause here, since a much bigger clone is one base away. The rearrangement links TRBV28 to TRBJ2-7; tentatively, D is TRBD1 (5 bases). The CDR3 is 12 residues long. V lost 5 bases and J 2 bases, leaving 7 bases between the germline ends. CDR1 MDHEN and CDR2 SYDVKM come from the germline V gene. The CDR3 spells CASSIQAYEQYF. As DNA, the CDR3 is TGTGCCAGCAGTATACAGGCCTACGAGCAGTACTTC.

This clonotype has at least ten counts. V and J are TRBV6-1 and TRBJ2-1; TRBD1 might be the D (7 bases). Germline V gene lookup returns CDR1 MNHNS and CDR2 SASEGT. The ends were cut back, 5 bases at V and 2 bases at J, with 13 bases in the middle. This CDR3 spans 15 amino acids. DNA for the CDR3: TGTGCCAGCAGTACGCGGGACAGTACCTACAATGAGCAGTTCTTC. Translating it yields CASSTRDSTYNEQFF.

This clonotype was recorded once. The genes are TRBV14 and TRBJ2-7; 11 bases map to TRBD1. This CDR3 has 15 residues. Germline-derived CDR1 and CDR2 are SGHDN and FVKESK. J lost 5 bases, V lost 5 bases, and 8 bases had no gene match. The CDR3, as DNA: TGTGCCAGCAGCAACCGGGACAGGGGGGTCCACGAGCAGTACTTC. Translated: CASSNRDRGVHEQYF.

This clonotype was found many times. J is TRBJ2-5 and V is TRBV12-3 or TRBV12-4, with TRBD2 matching 13 bases. Unmatched junction bases numbered 8, after V lost 7 bases and J lost 6 bases. The CDR3 runs 15 residues. The CDR3, as DNA: TGTGCCAGCAAGATCGGACTAGCGGGAGCCCAGACCCAGTACTTC. Protein product: CASKIGLAGAQTQYF.

This clonotype occurred a few times. This could be a read error, since a much larger clone is one nucleotide away. The chain is built from TRBV7-9 and TRBJ2-7; D remains unclear. The V end was cut by 5 bases, the J end by 3 bases, with 5 bases between. CDR1 is SEHNR, CDR2 FQNEAQ, per germline (reference sequence). The CDR3 is 11 residues long. The CDR3 DNA follows: TGTGCCAGCAGCGATTACTACGAGCAGTACTTC. Encoded protein: CASSDYYEQYF.

The sample holds many counts of this clonotype. The CDR3 DNA sequence: TGCAGTGCTCCAGCCTCCTCTTACTATGAGCAGTTCTTC. As protein: CSAPASSYYEQFF. The chain has TRBV20-1 and TRBJ2-1; D not certain. Germline CDR1 DFQATT, CDR2 SNEGSKA (reference sequence). This CDR3 has 13 amino acids. The V and J ends lost 5 bases and 8 bases respectively, with 16 bases between them.

V usage is TRBV20-1 and J usage is TRBJ1-1; D may be TRBD1 (5 bases). The CDR3 is 13 residues long. V was clipped by 6 bases and J by 4 bases, with 15 bases between them. Germline-derived CDR1 and CDR2 are DFQATT and SNEGSKA (reference sequence). In DNA form, the CDR3 reads TGCAGTGCCACGGGGCAGGGTGCCACTGAAGCTTTCTTT. Protein sequence: CSATGQGATEAFF.

This clonotype has only a few counts. The chain links TRBV7-2 to TRBJ1-2, with unresolved D. The CDR3 length is 14 residues. V shed 1 base and J shed 8 bases, with 14 bases lying between them. Germline V gene lookup returns CDR1 SGHTA and CDR2 FQGNSA. The CDR3 DNA reads as TGTGCCAGCAGCTTAGTGGGTGGGATGCAGGGCTACACCTTC. Amino acid sequence: CASSLVGGMQGYTF.

This chain joins TRBV12-3 or TRBV12-4 and TRBJ2-3; maybe TRBD1 (5 bases). The length of the CDR3 is 14 residues. With 7 bases removed from V and 0 bases from J, the gap between germline ends came to 11 bases. The CDR3 sequence is CASTTGSSTDTQYF. The CDR3 DNA reads TGTGCCAGCACCACAGGTTCGAGCACAGATACGCAGTATTTT.

This clonotype was observed at least ten times. This chain joins TRBV7-8 and TRBJ1-5; TRBD1 is a possible D gene (5 bases). Germline assignment: CDR1 SGHVS and CDR2 FQNEAQ. V was pared by 0 bases and J by 11 bases, with 8 bases between. This CDR3 has 12 amino acids. CDR3: CASSLARGAQHF. The CDR3 DNA is TGTGCCAGCAGCTTAGCCCGGGGGGCCCAGCATTTT.

In its sample, this clonotype was seen many times. The chain is built from TRBV27 and TRBJ2-7; D may be TRBD2 (6 bases). This CDR3 has 13 amino acids. V was pared by 0 bases and J by 9 bases, with 12 bases between. Looked up from germline, CDR1 is MNHEY and CDR2 is SMNVEV (reference sequence). The CDR3: CASSLSRERGQYF. CDR3 nucleotides: TGTGCCAGCAGTTTATCTCGGGAGAGGGGGCAGTACTTC.

The J gene is TRBJ2-1, the V gene TRBV5-4, with TRBD2 matching over 9 bases. The CDR3 length is 15 residues. V dropped 2 bases and J dropped 7; count of bases not matched to a gene: 7. Germline CDR1 SGHNT, CDR2 YYREEE (reference sequence). The DNA of the CDR3 is TGTGCCAGCAGCTTTCCTAGCGGGGAGGCGAATGAGCAGTTCTTC. It codes for CASSFPSGEANEQFF. The whole variable domain, remainder taken from reference TRBV5-4 and TRBJ2-1, is ETGVTQSPTHLIKTRGQQVTLRCSSQSGHNTVSWYQQALGQGPQFIFQYYREEENGRGNFPPRFSGLQFPNYSSELNVNALELDDSALYLCASSFPSGEANEQFFGPGTRLTVL.

The table lists this clonotype with many counts. The V gene is TRBV20-1, the J gene TRBJ2-7; 12 positions match TRBD2. The CDR3 loop spans 18 amino acids. Germline V gene lookup returns CDR1 DFQATT and CDR2 SNEGSKA (reference sequence). J was trimmed by 3 bases and V by 3 bases; bases with no gene match: 15. This CDR3 reads CSASSGTSGRPVGYEQYF. The CDR3 nucleotides are TGCAGTGCTAGCTCCGGGACTAGCGGGCGCCCAGTGGGCTACGAGCAGTACTTC.

V gene TRBV19 combines with J gene TRBJ1-4; no reliable D call. This CDR3 is 16 amino acids long. The germline V gene has CDR1 LNHDA and CDR2 SQIVND (reference sequence). V was clipped by 4 bases and J by 1 base, with 13 bases between them. CDR3 residues: CASSTGSWGTNEKLFF. In DNA, the CDR3 is TGTGCCAGTAGTACCGGGTCATGGGGAACTAATGAAAAACTGTTTTTT.

This clonotype came up many times. The chain combines TRBV27 with TRBJ2-1; tentatively, D is TRBD2 (7 bases). The CDR3 has 15 residues. V lost 6 bases and J lost 6, with 18 bases in between. The germline CDR1 and CDR2 sequences are MNHEY and SMNVEV (reference sequence). CDR3 protein: CASSFGEGGTNEQFF. CDR3 bases: TGTGCCAGCAGCTTTGGGGAGGGGGGGACCAATGAGCAGTTCTTC.

This clonotype was counted ten times or more. The CDR3 protein is CASSLDSAGRNYNEQFF. CDR3 sequence (DNA): TGTGCCAGCAGCTTAGATTCTGCCGGGAGAAACTACAATGAGCAGTTCTTC. The chain joins TRBV11-3 to TRBJ2-1; D is perhaps TRBD2 (6 bases). The CDR3 is 17 residues long. V was pared by 0 bases and J by 3 bases, with 15 bases between. The germline CDR1 and CDR2 sequences are SGHNT and YENEEA.

The V call is TRBV7-2, the J call TRBJ2-7, with D maybe TRBD1 (6 bases). Germline lookup yields CDR1 SGHTA and CDR2 FQGNSA. The CDR3 is made up of 12 amino acids. Trimming shortened V by 5 bases and J by 6 bases, and 11 bases separated the two germline ends. CDR3 bases: TGTGCCAGCAGCCGAGACAGGACCGAGCAGTACTTC. As protein: CASSRDRTEQYF.

This clonotype was observed at least ten times. The chain is built from TRBV19 and TRBJ2-5; 8 nucleotides match TRBD2. CDR3 length: 16 residues. Germline lookup yields CDR1 LNHDA and CDR2 SQIVND (reference sequence). Trimming removed 4 bases from V and 0 bases from J; junction bases left unmatched: 7. The CDR3 sequence is CASSKRESGHQETQYF. The CDR3 region has the DNA TGTGCCAGTAGTAAGCGGGAGTCGGGGCACCAAGAGACCCAGTACTTC.

This clonotype has a handful of counts. The gene calls are TRBV12-3 or TRBV12-4 and TRBJ2-1, with D uncertain. The CDR3 totals 11 residues. V lost 6 bases to trimming and J lost 7 bases, with 7 bases between them. The CDR3 sequence: CASSRKNEQFF. Here the CDR3 DNA reads TGTGCCAGCAGCCGCAAGAATGAGCAGTTCTTC.

The sample holds many counts of this clonotype. The gene calls are TRBV7-9 and TRBJ1-2; no reliable D call. The CDR3 covers 15 residues. Germline assignment: CDR1 SEHNR and CDR2 FQNEAQ (reference sequence). V was trimmed by 1 base and J by 8 bases, leaving 17 bases between them. The CDR3 nucleotides read TGTGCCAGCAGCTTAGATGGGCCCCCGCTAGCGGGCTACACCTTC. It translates to CASSLDGPPLAGYTF.

This clonotype was counted ten times or more. CDR3 sequence: CASSSSMVTVNTGELFF. DNA for the CDR3: TGTGCCAGCAGTAGCAGCATGGTGACAGTCAACACCGGGGAGCTGTTTTTT. The rearrangement joins TRBV7-9 to TRBJ2-2, with D perhaps matching TRBD1 (5 bases). This CDR3 has 17 residues. The V gene lost 6 bases and the J gene lost 2 bases, with 19 bases spanning the gap. Germline V gene lookup returns CDR1 SEHNR and CDR2 FQNEAQ (reference sequence).

This clonotype appeared a few times. The gene calls are TRBV18 and TRBJ2-3; D may be TRBD1 (5 bases). Looked up from germline, CDR1 is KGHSH and CDR2 is LQKENI. The CDR3 totals 16 residues. The ends were cut back, 3 bases at V and 6 bases at J, with 19 bases in the middle. CDR3 DNA sequence: TGTGCCAGCTCACCTTCGGCAGGGTCTTTTATGGATACGCAGTATTTT. Protein: CASSPSAGSFMDTQYF.

This chain connects TRBV20-1 to TRBJ1-2; tentatively, D is TRBD1 (5 bases). V gave up 6 bases and J gave up 3 bases, with 20 bases separating them. Germline CDR1 is DFQATT and CDR2 is SNEGSKA (reference sequence). The CDR3 has 15 amino acids. CDR3 in DNA: TGCAGTGCACCAAGAGGAGGGGCGCTTGACTATGGCTACACCTTC. This encodes CSAPRGGALDYGYTF.

This chain uses TRBV4-1 with TRBJ1-2, with D maybe TRBD1 (6 bases). With 0 bases removed from V and 6 bases from J, the gap between germline ends came to 23 bases. Germline V gene sequence: CDR1 MGHRA, CDR2 YSYEKL. The CDR3 sequence is 18 residues long. Here the CDR3 DNA reads TGCGCCAGCAGCCAAGATCCCTCCCCCCGGGGGGGCCTCGATGGCTACACCTTC. Translated: CASSQDPSPRGGLDGYTF.

The V and J genes are TRBV2 and TRBJ2-4, with TRBD1 matching 7 bases. V was clipped by 6 bases and J by 0 bases; unmatched bases: 8. CDR3 length: 16 amino acids. The germline CDR1 and CDR2 sequences are SNHLY and FYNNEI. CDR3 DNA sequence: TGTGCCAGCAGACCCGACAGGGCCCTAGCCAAAAACATTCAGTACTTC. Residues: CASRPDRALAKNIQYF. The entire variable domain, with the rest obtained from reference TRBV2 and TRBJ2-4, is as follows: EPEVTQTPSHQVTQMGQEVILRCVPISNHLYFYWYRQILGQKVEFLVSFYNNEISEKSEIFDDQFSVERPDGSNFTLKIRSTKLEDSAMYFCASRPDRALAKNIQYFGAGTRLSVL.

This rearrangement joins TRBV27 to TRBJ2-1; no firm D call. The CDR3 is 15 amino acids. V was cut by 1 base and J by 2 bases, with 9 bases left in between. The germline CDR1 and CDR2 sequences are MNHEY and SMNVEV (reference sequence). The DNA of the CDR3 is TGTGCCAGCAGTTTATTGAGCGACGCCTACAATGAGCAGTTCTTC. Translation: CASSLLSDAYNEQFF.

The chain couples TRBV3-1 to TRBJ1-3; D is uncertain. Germline lookup yields CDR1 LGHDT and CDR2 YNNKEL (reference sequence). Trimming stripped 5 bases from V and 4 bases from J, with 6 bases between. The CDR3 consists of 12 residues. This CDR3 is CASSKTGNTIYF. The DNA for the CDR3 is TGTGCCAGCAGCAAGACAGGAAACACCATATATTTT.